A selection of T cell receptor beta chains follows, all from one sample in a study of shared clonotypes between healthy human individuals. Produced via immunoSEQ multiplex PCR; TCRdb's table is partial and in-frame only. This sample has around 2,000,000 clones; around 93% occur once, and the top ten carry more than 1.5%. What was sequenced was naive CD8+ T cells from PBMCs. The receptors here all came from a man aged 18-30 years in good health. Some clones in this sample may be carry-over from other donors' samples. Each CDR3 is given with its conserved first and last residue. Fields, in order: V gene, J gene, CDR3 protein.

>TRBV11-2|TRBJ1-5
CASSHYVQQGAQPQHF
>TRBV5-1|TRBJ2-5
CASSYGLYQETQYF
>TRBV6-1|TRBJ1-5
CASSGRGYQPQHF
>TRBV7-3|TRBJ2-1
CASSPVGGEQFF
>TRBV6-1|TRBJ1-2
CASSEAQQGSYGYTF
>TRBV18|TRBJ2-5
CASSRTAAQETQYF
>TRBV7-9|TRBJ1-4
CASSSPIMQGELFF
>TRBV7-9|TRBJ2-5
CASSLRGSDQETQYF
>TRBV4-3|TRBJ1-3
CASSQVPGQTSGNTIYF
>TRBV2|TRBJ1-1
CASIGREGSTEAFF